These 3 T cell receptor beta chains were all obtained from the same sample, sequenced in a study of shared clonotypes between healthy human individuals (dated by TCRdb to 2018 to 2021). Receptor libraries were prepared by the immunoSEQ multiplex PCR assay. TCRdb provides this immuneACCESS table in a form limited to in-frame rearrangements. Some clones are lacking; in checked studies, under half of them reflect an unresolved V gene, and why the rest are absent is not known. Recorded for this sample are around 2.5 million clones; 93% of them occurred a single time. The ten largest make up approximately 0.35% of the sample. What was sequenced was naive CD4+ T cells from PBMCs. The sample's cell subset or site label is to be understood as: CD45RA+ positively selected. All receptors derive from a man younger than 35 in good health. Some clones in this sample may be carry-over from other donors' samples.

Remarks on this clone: Other DNA sequences in this sample translate to the same CDR3. The V call is TRBV10-3, the J call TRBJ2-1, with unresolved D. The CDR3 totals 11 residues. V shed 4 bases and J shed 7 bases, with 5 bases lying between them. Germline V gene lookup returns CDR1 ENHRY and CDR2 SYGVKD. CDR3 residues: CAISGLNEQFF. The CDR3 coding sequence is TGTGCCATCAGTGGGCTGAATGAGCAGTTCTTC.

The chain joins TRBV7-2 to TRBJ2-1; possibly TRBD2 for D (5 bases). Germline V gene lookup returns CDR1 SGHTA and CDR2 FQGNSA. This CDR3 is built from 14 residues. Trimming took 5 bases from V and 6 from J, leaving 14 bases between them. CDR3 DNA sequence: TGTGCCAGCAGCGGGAGAAGGTCCGCCAATGAGCAGTTCTTC. It codes for CASSGRRSANEQFF.

This clone was counted only a few times. The V and J genes are TRBV2 and TRBJ1-5, with a possible D match to TRBD1 (5 bases). The CDR3 is 13 amino acids. CDR1 is SNHLY, CDR2 FYNNEI, per germline. Trimming removed 6 bases at V and 3 bases at J, with 9 bases between. The CDR3 DNA sequence: TGTGCCAGCAGCACAGGTTACAATCAGCCCCAGCATTTT. Translation: CASSTGYNQPQHF.